This TCR beta chain was captured by sequencing in a study of beta chain features in type 1 diabetes. One heparinised draw, averaging approximately 120 mL, was taken per donor. Markers CD45RO/CCR7/CD25/CD127/CD95/CD27 served to sort CD4+ naive, central memory, regulatory and stem cell-like memory cells. Trimming shortened V by 5 bases and J by 0 bases, and 17 bases separated the two germline ends. The CDR3 covers 16 residues. Germline assignment: CDR1 LNHDA and CDR2 SQIVND (reference sequence). Since all of the isolated RNA was reverse transcribed, expressed TCRB transcripts were what got sequenced. Using immunoSEQ multiplex PCR, the repertoire was profiled, and TCRdb retains in-frame clones only, with some absent. The sample carries roughly 250,000 clones, approximately 70% recorded once. This clone was counted once. The antigen is not known. General study findings and limits: Sequencing of cDNA might inflate the share of cells that strongly express TCR.

This chain joins TRBV19 and TRBJ2-7; possibly TRBD2 for D (6 bases). Source material: naive CD4+ T cells from blood. This sequence was found in a man younger than 45 in good health. The CDR3 sequence: CASSSRASVGSYEQYF. DNA for the CDR3: TGTGCCAGTAGTTCCCGGGCTAGCGTGGGCTCCTACGAGCAGTACTTC. The entire variable domain, with the rest obtained from reference TRBV19 and TRBJ2-7, is as follows: DGGITQSPKYLFRKEGQNVTLSCEQNLNHDAMYWYRQDPGQGLRLIYYSQIVNDFQKGDIAEGYSVSREKKESFPLTVTSAQKNPTAFYLCASSSRASVGSYEQYFGPGTRLTVT.